This T cell receptor beta chain was identified in a study of blood T cell repertoires in COVID-19. This clone has only a few counts. Repertoires were generated with immunoSEQ multiplex PCR, while TCRdb's copy carries only in-frame clones and drops some. The data contain about 270,000 clones, around nine tenths of them singletons. Sequencing was performed on PBMCs or T cells enriched from blood (not recorded which). The clonotype was recovered from a young woman who had recovered from COVID-19.

The CDR3 DNA sequence: TGTGCCAGCAGCAAAGATAGGCTAGAGGAGACCCAGTACTTC. As protein: CASSKDRLEETQYF. The chain carries TRBV21-1 and TRBJ2-5; TRBD2 is the table's D call, not checked against the DNA. TRBV21-1 is a pseudogene. The CDR3 is 14 residues long.